The 28 T cell receptor beta chains below all came from one sample that was sequenced in a study of beta chain features in type 1 diabetes. TCRB transcripts that were expressed got sequenced, as all of the isolated RNA had been reverse transcribed. Method: immunoSEQ multiplex PCR; TCRdb's copy keeps in-frame clones and lacks some. The data contain hundreds of thousands of clones, under 70% of them singletons. The sequencing input was naive CD4+ T cells from blood. The receptors were gathered from a man aged 25 to 45 in good health.

The chain couples TRBV7-2 to TRBJ1-2; possibly TRBD1 for D (5 bases). Germline CDR1 and CDR2: SGHTA and FQGNSA. V was cut by 3 bases and J by 1 base, with 12 bases left in between. The CDR3 is 15 amino acids. DNA for the CDR3: TGTGCCAGCAGCTTCCGCCGGGGCCATAACTATGGCTACACCTTC. As protein: CASSFRRGHNYGYTF.

CDR3 nucleotides: TGTGCCAGCAGTGGCCCCATTTATAATTCACCCCTCCACTTT. It yields the protein CASSGPIYNSPLHF. The V gene is TRBV25-1, the J gene TRBJ1-6; D gene unclear. Germline loops: CDR1 MGHDK, CDR2 SYGVNS. The V and J ends lost 4 bases and 4 bases respectively, with 8 bases between them. The CDR3 sequence is 14 residues long.

This clone was seen only once. The V gene is TRBV30, the J gene TRBJ2-3; TRBD1 or TRBD2 may be the D gene (6 bases each). Germline CDR1 reads GTSNPN; CDR2 reads SVGIG (reference sequence). This CDR3 is built from 15 residues. Trimming shortened V by 2 bases and J by 0 bases, and 12 bases separated the two germline ends. The CDR3 DNA is TGTGCCTGGAGTTACGGGGGCCCCAGCACAGATACGCAGTATTTT. Protein sequence: CAWSYGGPSTDTQYF.

The CDR3 loop reads CATSRDGGGEETQYF. The CDR3 bases are TGTGCCACCAGCAGAGATGGAGGAGGGGAAGAGACCCAGTACTTC. The chain couples TRBV15 to TRBJ2-5; tentatively, D is TRBD2 (6 bases). Germline V gene sequence: CDR1 LNHNV, CDR2 YYDKDF (reference sequence). The CDR3 totals 15 residues. The ends were cut back, 0 bases at V and 3 bases at J, with 11 bases in the middle.

The CDR3, as DNA: TGTGCCAGCAGTCGGAGGACTAGCGCAACCGGGGAGCTGTTTTTT. Its protein is CASSRRTSATGELFF. The chain has TRBV2 and TRBJ2-2, with 9 bases matching TRBD2. The CDR3 contains 15 residues. Germline trimming cut 5 bases from V and 5 bases from J; bases unmatched to any gene: 6. Looked up from germline, CDR1 is SNHLY and CDR2 is FYNNEI.

This sequence joins TRBV29-1 and TRBJ2-2, with 9 bases identical to TRBD2. The CDR3 loop spans 17 amino acids. Germline assignment: CDR1 SQVTM and CDR2 ANQGSEA. V gave up 4 bases and J gave up 4 bases; unmatched junction bases: 13. CDR3 sequence: CSVAASLAGRITGELFF. The CDR3 DNA follows: TGCAGCGTTGCGGCGTCGCTAGCGGGGCGAATCACCGGGGAGCTGTTTTTT.

This clone appeared a single time. The chain uses TRBV6-5 and TRBJ2-4; 7 bases are a match to TRBD1. The V segment lost 6 bases and the J segment 5 bases; nucleotides outside the gene matches: 4. Looked up from germline, CDR1 is MNHEY and CDR2 is SVGAGI. The CDR3 is 13 residues long. The CDR3 reads CASSRQGQNIQYF. The DNA for the CDR3 is TGTGCCAGCAGCCGACAGGGCCAAAACATTCAGTACTTC.

This clone was counted a single time. The chain has TRBV7-9 and TRBJ2-7; perhaps TRBD1 as D (6 bases). This CDR3 has 13 amino acids. V dropped 8 bases and J dropped 6 bases, with 17 bases sitting between them. Germline-derived CDR1 and CDR2 are SEHNR and FQNEAQ (reference sequence). The CDR3 DNA follows: TGTGCCAGCGCACGGGACACCTCGGGCGAGCAGTACTTC. It codes for CASARDTSGEQYF.

CDR3 nucleotides: TGTGCCAGCAGCCCCTTTTCAGATCAGCCCCAGCATTTT. Translating gives CASSPFSDQPQHF. This rearrangement joins TRBV7-2 to TRBJ1-5, with D hard to call. The CDR3 has 13 residues. V was pared by 5 bases and J by 5 bases, with 10 bases between. Per the germline V gene, CDR1 is SGHTA and CDR2 is FQGNSA.

The rearrangement joins TRBV14 to TRBJ2-5, with D unresolved. Trimming removed 8 bases at V and 5 bases at J, with 12 bases between. The CDR3 totals 12 residues. Per the germline V gene, CDR1 is SGHDN and CDR2 is FVKESK. The CDR3 is CASSPPMETQYF. CDR3 nucleotide sequence: TGTGCCAGCTCTCCACCGATGGAGACCCAGTACTTC.

The chain is built from TRBV18 and TRBJ2-5; possibly TRBD2 for D (6 bases). CDR3 size: 15 residues. The germline V gene has CDR1 KGHSH and CDR2 LQKENI. V was cut by 2 bases and J by 4 bases, with 14 bases left in between. The CDR3 protein is CASSPRHGGGETQYF. DNA of the CDR3: TGTGCCAGCTCACCAAGGCACGGGGGAGGAGAGACCCAGTACTTC.

V gene TRBV25-1 combines with J gene TRBJ2-3, with D hard to call. The CDR3 is 12 amino acids. Germline V gives CDR1 MGHDK, CDR2 SYGVNS. Trimming stripped 4 bases from V and 9 bases from J, with 11 bases between. The CDR3 coding sequence is TGTGCCAGCAGTGGAGAAAGCGAAACGCAGTATTTT. Amino acid sequence: CASSGESETQYF.

The gene calls are TRBV7-2 and TRBJ2-5; weak D call: TRBD2 (6 bases). The CDR3 is made up of 13 amino acids. V lost 2 bases and J lost 8, with 12 bases in between. Germline V gives CDR1 SGHTA, CDR2 FQGNSA. In DNA, the CDR3 is TGTGCCAGCAGCTTAAGGGACTTACCCACCCAGTACTTC. It is translated as CASSLRDLPTQYF. Using reference TRBV7-2 and TRBJ2-5 for the parts outside the CDR3, the full variable domain is GAGVSQSPSNKVTEKGKDVELRCDPISGHTALYWYRQSLGQGLEFLIYFQGNSAPDKSGLPSDRFSAERTGGSVSTLTIQRTQQEDSAVYLCASSLRDLPTQYFGPGTRLLVL.

The chain is built from TRBV7-6 and TRBJ2-6; D is uncertain. The CDR3 is made up of 14 amino acids. CDR1 and CDR2 from the germline V gene are SGHVS and FNYEAQ. Trimming shortened V by 1 base and J by 2 bases, and 3 bases separated the two germline ends. CDR3 residues: CASSLDPGANVLTF. The CDR3 region has the DNA TGTGCCAGCAGCTTAGACCCTGGGGCCAACGTCCTGACTTTC. Full variable domain (missing parts from reference TRBV7-6 and TRBJ2-6): GAGVSQSPRYKVTKRGQDVALRCDPISGHVSLYWYRQALGQGPEFLTYFNYEAQQDKSGLPNDRFSAERPEGSISTLTIQRTEQRDSAMYRCASSLDPGANVLTFGAGSRLTVL.

This chain uses TRBV15 with TRBJ1-1, with D tentatively TRBD1 (5 bases). The CDR3 extends over 15 amino acids. CDR1 is LNHNV and CDR2 is YYDKDF in the germline V gene (reference sequence). Trimming stripped 5 bases from V and 0 bases from J, with 13 bases between. The CDR3 nucleotides are TGTGCCACCAGCCGGGGGGTGGAGATGAACACTGAAGCTTTCTTT. As protein: CATSRGVEMNTEAFF.

This clone has just one count. V usage is TRBV30 and J usage is TRBJ2-5; D perhaps matches TRBD2 (6 bases). V lost 0 bases and J lost 4, with 9 bases in between. Germline assignment: CDR1 GTSNPN and CDR2 SVGIG (reference sequence). The CDR3 consists of 13 residues. CDR3 nucleotide sequence: TGTGCCTGGAGTGTTATTAGCGGAGAGACCCAGTACTTC. Translating it yields CAWSVISGETQYF. Full variable domain (missing parts from reference TRBV30 and TRBJ2-5): SQTIHQWPATLVQPVGSPLSLECTVEGTSNPNLYWYRQAAGRGLQLLFYSVGIGQISSEVPQNLSASRPQDRQFILSSKKLLLSDSGFYLCAWSVISGETQYFGPGTRLLVL.

This clone showed up just once. This chain connects TRBV4-2 to TRBJ1-6, with D maybe TRBD1 (5 bases). Trimming stripped 0 bases from V and 14 bases from J, with 14 bases between. From germline, CDR1 is LGHNA and CDR2 YNFKEQ. The CDR3 totals 14 residues. The CDR3 DNA follows: TGTGCCAGCAGCCAAGAACGGACATCTGGGGCCCTCCACTTT. Translation: CASSQERTSGALHF.

J is TRBJ2-1 and V is TRBV7-2; 11 bases map to TRBD2. Germline V gene data show CDR1 as SGHTA and CDR2 as FQGNSA. The CDR3 spans 14 residues. V lost 5 bases to trimming and J lost 10 bases; unmatched junction nucleotides: 7. CDR3 protein: CASSLGLAVREQFF. CDR3 bases: TGTGCCAGCAGCCTGGGACTAGCGGTCAGGGAGCAGTTCTTC.

The genes are TRBV5-1 and TRBJ2-3, with 8 bases that match TRBD1. The J segment lost 4 bases and the V segment lost 3 bases, leaving 7 bases of the junction unmatched. CDR3 length: 15 residues. Germline V gene sequence: CDR1 SGHRS, CDR2 YFSETQ. The CDR3 here is CASSSGQGVADTQYF. CDR3 DNA: TGCGCCAGCAGCTCTGGACAGGGAGTAGCAGATACGCAGTATTTT.

This clone was counted between two and nine times. The chain carries TRBV4-2 and TRBJ2-1; 10 nucleotides line up with TRBD2. Germline values: CDR1 LGHNA, CDR2 YNFKEQ. With 0 bases clipped from V and 7 bases from J, the junction kept 9 bases outside the gene matches. This CDR3 spans 17 amino acids. The CDR3 is CASSQDPAGGPRNEQFF. The CDR3, as DNA: TGTGCCAGCAGCCAAGATCCAGCGGGAGGGCCGAGGAATGAGCAGTTCTTC.

The sample holds one count of this clone. This chain links TRBV15 with TRBJ2-3, with unresolved D. The V end was cut by 5 bases, the J end by 3 bases, with 9 bases between. Germline loops: CDR1 LNHNV, CDR2 YYDKDF (reference sequence). The CDR3 is 13 amino acids. CDR3 sequence reads: CATSGQLTDTQYF. The CDR3 coding sequence is TGTGCCACCAGCGGGCAGCTAACAGATACGCAGTATTTT. Full variable domain (missing parts from reference TRBV15 and TRBJ2-3): DAMVIQNPRYQVTQFGKPVTLSCSQTLNHNVMYWYQQKSSQAPKLLFHYYDKDFNNEADTPDNFQSRRPNTSFCFLDIRSPGLGDTAMYLCATSGQLTDTQYFGPGTRLTVL.

V usage is TRBV30 and J usage is TRBJ1-1; D unclear. Trimming took 5 bases from V and 3 from J, leaving 13 bases between them. The CDR3 length is 13 residues. Germline CDR1 GTSNPN, CDR2 SVGIG (reference sequence). The CDR3 DNA follows: TGTGCCTGGGCCGGGCCTCCGCACACTGAAGCTTTCTTT. Translation gives CAWAGPPHTEAFF.

The V gene is TRBV6-1, the J gene TRBJ2-3; D gene ambiguous. Deletions cut 10 bases from V and 6 bases from J, with 8 bases between. CDR1 MNHNS and CDR2 SASEGT come from the germline V gene. The CDR3 contains 10 residues. The CDR3 region is CATPGDTQYF. DNA of the CDR3: TGTGCCACCCCTGGGGATACGCAGTATTTT.

This clone came up a few times. The genes are TRBV29-1 and TRBJ1-3; D unresolved. The CDR3 has 14 residues. Germline V gene sequence: CDR1 SQVTM, CDR2 ANQGSEA. The ends were cut back, 3 bases at V and 0 bases at J, with 9 bases in the middle. The CDR3 bases are TGCAGCGTTGATGGGCGGCTCTCTGGAAACACCATATATTTT. It translates to CSVDGRLSGNTIYF.

This clone was observed a handful of times. The J gene is TRBJ2-4, the V gene TRBV2; D perhaps matches TRBD2 (6 bases). CDR1 is SNHLY, CDR2 FYNNEI, per germline. The CDR3 sequence is 14 residues long. The ends were cut back, 5 bases at V and 3 bases at J, with 11 bases in the middle. Here the CDR3 DNA reads TGTGCCAGCAGTCTGAGACTAGGCAAAAACATTCAGTACTTC. This encodes CASSLRLGKNIQYF.

The J gene is TRBJ2-3, the V gene TRBV7-9; D is undetermined. CDR1 is SEHNR, CDR2 FQNEAQ, per germline (reference sequence). With 2 bases removed from V and 3 bases from J, the gap between germline ends came to 12 bases. The CDR3 length is 15 residues. The CDR3 DNA reads TGTGCCAGCAGCTTATCTCAAGGGATAACAGATACGCAGTATTTT. It codes for CASSLSQGITDTQYF.

The J gene is TRBJ1-2, the V gene TRBV14; D gene uncertain. Between the trimmed V and J ends, which lost 8 bases and 5 bases, there was a span of 9 bases. The CDR3 contains 11 residues. Per germline, CDR1 SGHDN and CDR2 FVKESK. The CDR3 loop is CASGATYGYTF. CDR3 bases: TGTGCCAGCGGAGCAACATATGGCTACACCTTC.

This chain connects TRBV7-2 to TRBJ2-3; TRBD1 agrees at 7 bases. V shed 3 bases, J shed 1 base, and the junction held 4 bases outside the gene matches. This CDR3 region has 15 residues. CDR1 is SGHTA, CDR2 FQGNSA, per germline. The CDR3 bases are TGTGCCAGCAGCTTTACGGGACAGCGCACAGATACGCAGTATTTT. Translating it yields CASSFTGQRTDTQYF.